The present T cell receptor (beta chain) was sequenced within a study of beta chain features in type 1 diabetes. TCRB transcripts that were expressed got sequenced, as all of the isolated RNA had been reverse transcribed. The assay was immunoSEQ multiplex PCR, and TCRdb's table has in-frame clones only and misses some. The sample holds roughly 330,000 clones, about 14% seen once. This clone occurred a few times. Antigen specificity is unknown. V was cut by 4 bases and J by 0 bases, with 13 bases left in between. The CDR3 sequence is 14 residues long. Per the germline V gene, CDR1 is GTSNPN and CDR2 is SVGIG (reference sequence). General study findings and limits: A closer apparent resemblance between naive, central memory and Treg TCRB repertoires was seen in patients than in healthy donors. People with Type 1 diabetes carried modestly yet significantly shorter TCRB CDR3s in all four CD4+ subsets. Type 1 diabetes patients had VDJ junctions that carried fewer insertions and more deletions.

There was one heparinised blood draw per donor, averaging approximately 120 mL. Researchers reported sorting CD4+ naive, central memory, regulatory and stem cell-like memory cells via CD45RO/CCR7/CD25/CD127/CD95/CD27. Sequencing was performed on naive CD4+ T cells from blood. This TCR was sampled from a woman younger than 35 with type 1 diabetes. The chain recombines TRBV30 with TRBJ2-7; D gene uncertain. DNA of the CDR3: TGTGCCTGGATATCGAGACTTGGCTCCTACGAGCAGTACTTC. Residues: CAWISRLGSYEQYF.